This T cell receptor beta chain is from a study of identical twins. Whole-study results and caveats: The more abundant beta clonotypes in cord blood had fewer insertions, and memory repertoires did not show this. Monozygotic twin pairs showed more out-of-frame TCR alpha sharing than models estimated.

This clonotype came up many times. Its antigen is as yet unknown. Everyone who donated was a healthy Caucasian. Through template switching, a universal primer site was introduced, and the cDNA contained unique molecular identifiers. Each CDR3 protein gets one entry after TCRdb re-called the 5' RACE reads with MiXCR. The sample records 420,000 or so distinct CDR3 sequences, approximately 18% being singletons. Trimming stripped 3 bases from V and 6 bases from J, with 9 bases between. Germline loops: CDR1 SGHAT, CDR2 FQNNGV. CDR3 length: 13 residues. The sample was naive T cells sorted from blood. The chain links TRBV11-2 to TRBJ2-1; perhaps TRBD1 as D (5 bases). The origin of this receptor is a man aged 50 or older in good health. The CDR3 loop is CASSFSGSNEQFF. The CDR3 DNA reads TGTGCCAGCAGCTTTTCAGGGTCCAATGAGCAGTTCTTC.